This T cell receptor beta chain derives from a study of blood T cell repertoires in COVID-19. At the level of the study: Samples representing acute and convalescent COVID-19 were sourced from the United States, Italy and Spain. PBMCs, B-cell-depleted T cells, or T cells were the source of the cDNA or gDNA that made up the material.

Under the authors' procedure: Estimates of nucleated cell counts were drawn from the amplification of reference gene primers. Method: immunoSEQ multiplex PCR; TCRdb's copy keeps in-frame clones and lacks some. The DNA gave D and trimming, while V, J and clone size come from that table. This sample carries 50,000 to 65,000 clones, 88% of them seen once, and the ten largest clones take about 3.4%. The V end lost 6 bases, the J end lost 4 bases, and 12 bases lay between the germline ends. The CDR3 is made up of 13 amino acids. Per germline, CDR1 SNHLY and CDR2 FYNNEI. This clone has just a few counts. The TCR was taken from a man in his fifties with active COVID-19. The chain links TRBV2 to TRBJ1-2; weak D call: TRBD1 (6 bases). Input material: peripheral blood. CDR3 in amino acids: CASRYRVAYGYTF. CDR3 nucleotide sequence: TGTGCCAGCAGGTACAGGGTAGCCTATGGCTACACCTTC.